This T cell receptor beta chain was identified during a study of regulatory T cells in long-lasting Graves disease. Both iRepertoire HTBI primers and Arm-PCR of CDR3 regions were used to build the TCR beta libraries. One entry per CDR3 protein, called by TCRdb with MiXCR from the multiplex PCR reads. The sample holds about 460,000 distinct CDR3 sequences, roughly 22% seen once. This clonotype showed up many times. No antigen is known for it. General study points: It was possible that the small sample size reduced accuracy. Preferential use of TRBV28, TRBJ1-2 and TRBJ2-5 was seen in persistent disease.

Trimming took off 4 bases at V and 0 bases at J, with 9 bases between the two ends. The germline V gene encodes CDR1 LNHDA and CDR2 SQIVND (reference sequence). CDR3 length: 14 residues. Stated time point: persistent/refractory GD, antithyroid drugs over 5 years with positive TRAb. Preparation of the TCR library used RNA extracted from PBMCs. In this cohort, patients came from an endocrinology department located in Xi'an, China. The sequenced sample was peripheral blood mononuclear cells (PBMCs), obtained when the disease was refractory, from a patient treated with antithyroid drugs. The source of this sequence is a female donor with Graves disease. This sequence joins TRBV19 and TRBJ2-5; D not certain. The CDR3 bases are TGTGCCAGTAGTACAGACTTGTACCAAGAGACCCAGTACTTC. Encoded protein: CASSTDLYQETQYF.